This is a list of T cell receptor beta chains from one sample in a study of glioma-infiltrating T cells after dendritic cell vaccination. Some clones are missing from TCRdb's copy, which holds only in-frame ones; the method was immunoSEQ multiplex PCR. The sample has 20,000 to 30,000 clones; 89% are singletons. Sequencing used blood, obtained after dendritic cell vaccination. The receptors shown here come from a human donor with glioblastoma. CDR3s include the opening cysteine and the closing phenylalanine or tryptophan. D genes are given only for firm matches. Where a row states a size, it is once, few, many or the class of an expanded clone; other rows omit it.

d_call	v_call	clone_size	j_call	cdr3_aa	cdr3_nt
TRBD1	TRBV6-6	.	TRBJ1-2	CASKTGDFYGYTF	TGTGCCAGCAAGACAGGGGACTTCTATGGCTACACCTTC
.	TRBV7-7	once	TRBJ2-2	CASSADRNTGELFF	TGTGCTAGCAGCGCGGACAGAAACACCGGGGAGCTGTTTTTT
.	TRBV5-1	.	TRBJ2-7	CASDSGGEQYF	TGCGCCAGCGATAGCGGAGGCGAGCAGTACTTC
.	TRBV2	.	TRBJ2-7	CASSAPVELVAEQYF	TGTGCCAGCAGTGCCCCAGTGGAGCTAGTAGCCGAGCAGTACTTC
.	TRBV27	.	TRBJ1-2	CASSLVARTLQGYTF	TGTGCCAGCAGTTTGGTCGCACGGACACTTCAAGGCTACACCTTC
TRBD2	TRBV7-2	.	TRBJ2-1	CASSLVGAGGAYNEQFF	TGTGCCAGCAGCTTAGTCGGGGCCGGGGGGGCTTACAATGAGCAGTTCTTC
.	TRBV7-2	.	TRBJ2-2	CASSDRETFLTNTGELFF	TGTGCCAGCAGCGACCGGGAGACCTTTTTGACGAACACCGGGGAGCTGTTTTTT
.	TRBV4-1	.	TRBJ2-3	CASSQDWLTDTQYF	TGCGCCAGCAGCCAAGATTGGCTTACAGATACGCAGTATTTT
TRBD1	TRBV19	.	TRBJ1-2	CASSAGTGGYGYTF	TGTGCCAGTAGTGCCGGGACAGGGGGCTATGGCTACACCTTC
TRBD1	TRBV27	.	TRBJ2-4	CASSPLGQGETKNIQYF	TGTGCCAGCAGTCCTCTCGGACAGGGGGAAACCAAAAACATTCAGTACTTC
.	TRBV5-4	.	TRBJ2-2	CASSLGRGETGELFF	TGTGCCAGCAGCTTAGGTCGCGGGGAAACCGGGGAGCTGTTTTTT
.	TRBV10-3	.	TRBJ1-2	CAISDVPEYGYTF	TGTGCCATCAGTGATGTACCGGAGTATGGCTACACCTTC
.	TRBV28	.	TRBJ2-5	CASRAQGQETQYF	TGTGCCAGCAGGGCTCAGGGCCAAGAGACCCAGTACTTC
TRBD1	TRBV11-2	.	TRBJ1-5	CASSLTGSDQPQHF	TGTGCCAGCAGCCTGACAGGGAGCGATCAGCCCCAGCATTTT
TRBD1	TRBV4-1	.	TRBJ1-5	CASSHSPQGARDNQPQHF	TGCGCCAGCAGCCACAGTCCGCAGGGGGCGAGGGACAATCAGCCCCAGCATTTT
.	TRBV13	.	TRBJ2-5	CASSTGQFIETQYF	TGTGCCAGCAGCACCGGACAGTTCATTGAGACCCAGTACTTC
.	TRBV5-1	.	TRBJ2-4	CASSPVAGMAKNIQYF	TGCGCCAGCAGCCCCGTTGCGGGAATGGCCAAAAACATTCAGTACTTC
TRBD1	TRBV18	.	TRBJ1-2	CASTGRWGQVNGYTF	TGTGCCAGCACCGGCCGATGGGGACAGGTCAATGGCTACACCTTC
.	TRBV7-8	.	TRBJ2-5	CASSLDFRRETQYF	TGTGCCAGCAGCTTAGACTTCAGGAGGGAGACCCAGTACTTC
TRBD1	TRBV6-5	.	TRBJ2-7	CASSHRGKVYEQYF	TGTGCCAGCAGCCACAGGGGGAAGGTTTACGAGCAGTACTTC
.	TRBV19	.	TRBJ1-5	CASKDDRPGINQPQHF	TGTGCCAGTAAGGATGACAGGCCAGGGATAAATCAGCCCCAGCATTTT
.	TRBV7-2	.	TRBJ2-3	CASSSGSASTDTQYF	TGTGCCAGCAGCTCAGGGTCTGCTAGCACAGATACGCAGTATTTT
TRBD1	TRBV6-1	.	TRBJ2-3	CASLTGTGGTDTQYF	TGTGCCAGTTTAACCGGGACAGGGGGCACAGATACGCAGTATTTT
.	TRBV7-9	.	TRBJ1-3	CASSRGGAPSGNTIYF	TGTGCCAGCAGCCGGGGGGGGGCTCCCTCTGGAAACACCATATATTTT
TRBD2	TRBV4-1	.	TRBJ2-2	CASSQGLAGETGELFF	TGCGCCAGCAGCCAGGGCCTAGCGGGGGAGACCGGGGAGCTGTTTTTT
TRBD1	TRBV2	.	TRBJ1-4	CASSKWDRVSTNEKLFF	TGTGCCAGCAGTAAATGGGACAGGGTCTCAACCAATGAAAAACTGTTTTTT
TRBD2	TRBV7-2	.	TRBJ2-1	CASSPGLAAPSKQFF	TGTGCCAGCAGCCCCGGGCTAGCGGCTCCCTCTAAGCAGTTCTTC
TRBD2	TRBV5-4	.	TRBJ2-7	CASSLAGGLTYEQYF	TGTGCCAGCAGCTTAGCGGGGGGTCTAACCTACGAGCAGTACTTC
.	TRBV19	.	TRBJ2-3	CASTHRGTDTQYF	TGTGCCAGTACCCACAGGGGCACAGATACGCAGTATTTT
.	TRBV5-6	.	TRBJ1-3	CASSLGGTGNTIYF	TGTGCCAGCAGCTTAGGGGGTACAGGAAACACCATATATTTT
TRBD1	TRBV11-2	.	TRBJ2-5	CASSPRQGVRETQYF	TGTGCCAGCAGCCCTCGACAGGGGGTTCGGGAGACCCAGTACTTC
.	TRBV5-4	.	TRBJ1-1	CASSPSGTPLGAGGAFF	TGTGCCAGCAGCCCCTCGGGGACACCTCTTGGCGCGGGGGGGGCTTTCTTT
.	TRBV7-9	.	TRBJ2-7	CASSPTGYEQYF	TGTGCCAGCAGCCCTACAGGGTACGAGCAGTACTTC
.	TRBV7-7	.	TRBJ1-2	CASSLSPSGGDGYTF	TGTGCTAGCAGCTTATCTCCGTCGGGGGGGGATGGCTACACCTTC
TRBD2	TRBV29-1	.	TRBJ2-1	CSVGTGGLYNEQFF	TGCAGCGTTGGTACGGGGGGGCTCTACAATGAGCAGTTCTTC
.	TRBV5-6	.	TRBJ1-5	CASSLMGQPQHF	TGTGCCAGCAGCTTGATGGGCCAGCCCCAGCATTTT
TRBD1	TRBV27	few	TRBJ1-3	CASKGQGSNTIYF	TGTGCCAGTAAGGGACAGGGGTCAAACACCATATATTTT
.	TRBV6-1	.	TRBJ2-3	CASRPGGQGRDTQYF	TGTGCCAGCAGGCCCGGGGGGCAGGGGCGGGATACGCAGTATTTT
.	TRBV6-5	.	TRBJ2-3	CASRQDRPDTQYF	TGTGCCAGCAGACAAGACAGGCCAGATACGCAGTATTTT
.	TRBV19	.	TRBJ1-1	CASNPGGVMKAFF	TGTGCCAGCAATCCAGGAGGGGTGATGAAAGCTTTCTTT
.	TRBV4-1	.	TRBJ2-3	CASSQDRTTDTQYF	TGCGCCAGCAGCCAAGATAGGACTACAGATACGCAGTATTTT
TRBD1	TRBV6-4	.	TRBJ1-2	CASSSEGGAGYGYTF	TGTGCCAGCAGTTCGGAAGGGGGCGCGGGCTATGGCTACACCTTC